This TCR beta chain derives from a study of human T cells and chemical hapten exposure. Overall study results and limits: Following DPC sensitization, TCRs present above 1 in 1000 frequency showed no change.

As for treatment: therapeutic diphenylcyclopropenone sensitization with weekly scalp DPC. Total RNA was isolated from whole blood that had not been fractionated. The germline gives CDR1 MNHEY, CDR2 SVGAGI. V lost 1 base to trimming and J lost 1 base, with 4 bases between them. CDR3 size: 14 residues. Unique molecular identifiers were attached to individual cDNA molecules during library preparation. TCRdb processed the reads anew with MiXCR; each CDR3 protein has one entry. The data hold approximately 2,400 distinct CDR3 sequences, with approximately 46% observed a single time. This clonotype has a single count. What it binds is unknown.

The clonotype was recovered from an adult with alopecia areata. Some clones in this sample may be carry-over from other donors' samples. This table probably holds off-target reads from a library built for another chain. The chain employs TRBV6-5 and TRBJ2-2; D unresolved. The sample in question was whole blood, obtained before DPC sensitization or 2, 6, or about 24 weeks after (not recorded which). Here the CDR3 DNA reads TGTGCCAGCAGTTACTACAGGAACACCGGGGAGCTGTTTTTT. It encodes CASSYYRNTGELFF.